This passage covers 23 T cell receptor beta chains from one sample sequenced in a study of monozygotic twins with cystic fibrosis. Profiling relied on immunoSEQ multiplex PCR, and the TCRdb table lists in-frame clones only, not all of them. The table shows 30,000 to 45,000 clones, with around 82% occurring only once. Source material: blood. The receptors stem from a girl under 10 years old with cystic fibrosis.

The V call is TRBV9, the J call TRBJ2-2; 8 bases agree with TRBD2. CDR3 size: 14 residues. CDR1 is SGDLS and CDR2 is YYNGEE in the germline V gene. Germline trimming cut 2 bases from V and 4 bases from J; bases unmatched to any gene: 1. The CDR3 sequence is CASSVSGITGELFF. CDR3 in DNA: TGTGCCAGCAGCGTTAGCGGGATCACCGGGGAGCTGTTTTTT.

The V call is TRBV30, the J call TRBJ2-4, with 9 bases aligning to TRBD2. Germline-derived CDR1 and CDR2 are GTSNPN and SVGIG (reference sequence). J was trimmed by 0 bases and V by 3 bases; bases with no gene match: 3. The length of the CDR3 is 15 residues. CDR3 sequence (DNA): TGTGCCTGGAGCCAGCGGGGGGTAGCCAAAAACATTCAGTACTTC. It yields the protein CAWSQRGVAKNIQYF. Looking up the rest from reference TRBV30 and TRBJ2-4 gives the full variable domain: SQTIHQWPATLVQPVGSPLSLECTVEGTSNPNLYWYRQAAGRGLQLLFYSVGIGQISSEVPQNLSASRPQDRQFILSSKKLLLSDSGFYLCAWSQRGVAKNIQYFGAGTRLSVL.

This rearrangement joins TRBV18 to TRBJ2-5; no clear D gene. CDR3 length: 14 amino acids. CDR1 and CDR2 from the germline V gene are KGHSH and LQKENI. Trimming left V 1 base short and J 1 base short, with 7 bases between. The CDR3 DNA reads TGTGCCAGCTCACCACGTGTGGGCCAAGAGACCCAGTACTTC. Protein product: CASSPRVGQETQYF. Using reference TRBV18 and TRBJ2-5 for the parts outside the CDR3, the full variable domain is NAGVMQNPRHLVRRRGQEARLRCSPMKGHSHVYWYRQLPEEGLKFMVYLQKENIIDESGMPKERFSAEFPKEGPSILRIQQVVRGDSAAYFCASSPRVGQETQYFGPGTRLLVL.

The V call is TRBV15, the J call TRBJ2-3; D remains ambiguous. The CDR3 loop spans 12 amino acids. V lost 0 bases to trimming and J lost 7 bases, with 5 bases between them. Germline loops: CDR1 LNHNV, CDR2 YYDKDF (reference sequence). The CDR3 sequence: CATSRDSNTQYF. In nucleotides, the CDR3 is TGTGCCACCAGCAGAGATTCAAATACGCAGTATTTT.

The J gene is TRBJ2-7, the V gene TRBV9, with 8 positions matching TRBD2. The CDR3 extends over 15 amino acids. From germline, CDR1 is SGDLS and CDR2 YYNGEE. The trim removed 3 bases at V and 2 bases at J, leaving 7 bases unmatched. The CDR3 nucleotides read TGTGCCAGCAGCGGAAACACTAGCGGAACCTACGAGCAGTACTTC. Amino acids: CASSGNTSGTYEQYF.

V and J are TRBV4-1 and TRBJ2-7, with a weak D call TRBD1 (6 bases). Germline V gene sequence: CDR1 MGHRA, CDR2 YSYEKL. Trimming shortened V by 5 bases and J by 1 base, and 12 bases separated the two germline ends. This CDR3 has 14 residues. CDR3 DNA sequence: TGCGCCAGCAGCTACCTTGACAGGTCCTACGAGCAGTACTTC. Protein sequence: CASSYLDRSYEQYF.

The chain carries TRBV30 and TRBJ2-7, with TRBD1 matching over 7 bases. The CDR3 contains 14 residues. From germline, CDR1 is GTSNPN and CDR2 SVGIG (reference sequence). V gave up 4 bases and J gave up 3 bases; unmatched junction bases: 9. CDR3 protein: CAWTQQGPHYEQYF. The CDR3 coding sequence is TGTGCCTGGACCCAACAGGGGCCACACTACGAGCAGTACTTC.

The CDR3 sequence is CASSLRASGGRADTQYF. The CDR3 nucleotides are TGTGCCAGCAGCTTAAGGGCTAGCGGGGGGCGGGCAGATACGCAGTATTTT. The chain links TRBV7-6 to TRBJ2-3, with 11 bases that match TRBD2. Unmatched junction bases numbered 8, after V lost 2 bases and J lost 4 bases. Germline V lookup: CDR1 SGHVS, CDR2 FNYEAQ. The CDR3 is made up of 17 amino acids.

The chain uses TRBV5-1 and TRBJ1-6; no clear D gene. This CDR3 spans 15 amino acids. Germline CDR1 SGHRS, CDR2 YFSETQ. Trimming took 1 base from V and 9 from J, leaving 14 bases between them. The CDR3 spells CASSLFAVKRSPLHF. CDR3 in DNA: TGCGCCAGCAGCTTGTTTGCGGTCAAGCGTTCACCCCTCCACTTT.

The chain employs TRBV7-9 and TRBJ2-7; 7 bases are shared with TRBD1. V lost 6 bases, J lost 3 bases, and 11 bases stayed unmatched. In germline, CDR1 is SEHNR, CDR2 FQNEAQ (reference sequence). This CDR3 region has 15 residues. This chain's CDR3 is CASRPITGQLYEQYF. CDR3 coding DNA: TGTGCCAGCAGACCAATCACGGGACAGCTCTACGAGCAGTACTTC.

The rearrangement links TRBV12-5 to TRBJ1-1; D is uncertain. V lost 3 bases and J 0 bases, leaving 17 bases between the germline ends. Germline V gene sequence: CDR1 LGHNT, CDR2 FRNRAP. This CDR3 comprises 17 residues. The CDR3 reads CASGFFSLGSMNTEAFF. The CDR3 region has the DNA TGTGCTAGTGGTTTTTTTTCCCTGGGGTCGATGAACACTGAAGCTTTCTTT.

The chain joins TRBV5-4 to TRBJ2-7; a weak D match, TRBD2 (8 bases). Germline CDR1 is SGHNT and CDR2 is YYREEE (reference sequence). CDR3 size: 18 residues. The V end was cut by 4 bases, the J end by 0 bases, with 23 bases between. The CDR3 sequence is CASSRGLAGGPSSYEQYF. The CDR3 nucleotides are TGTGCCAGCAGCCGCGGACTAGCAGGGGGACCGAGCTCCTACGAGCAGTACTTC.

This clone occurred a few times. The chain has TRBV2 and TRBJ1-3; D not certain. Trimming removed 8 bases at V and 0 bases at J, with 11 bases between. Germline values: CDR1 SNHLY, CDR2 FYNNEI. The CDR3 sequence is 14 residues long. The CDR3 reads CASVRDTSGNTIYF. As DNA, the CDR3 is TGTGCCAGCGTCCGAGACACCTCTGGAAACACCATATATTTT.

The rearrangement links TRBV19 to TRBJ1-1; D remains unclear. The CDR3 is 13 residues long. V was clipped by 3 bases and J by 1 base, with 6 bases between them. The germline CDR1 and CDR2 sequences are LNHDA and SQIVND (reference sequence). CDR3: CASSIRGNTEAFF. As DNA, the CDR3 is TGTGCCAGTAGTATCCGGGGGAACACTGAAGCTTTCTTT.

V gene TRBV19 combines with J gene TRBJ2-7; the D is unclear. Germline values: CDR1 LNHDA, CDR2 SQIVND (reference sequence). CDR3 length equals 15 residues. V was clipped by 0 bases and J by 2 bases, with 11 bases between them. The CDR3 DNA reads as TGTGCCAGTAGTATAGATACCCGGGCCGCCTACGAGCAGTACTTC. It is translated as CASSIDTRAAYEQYF.

The gene calls are TRBV5-1 and TRBJ2-1; D possibly corresponds to TRBD1 (5 bases). Trimming stripped 5 bases from V and 6 bases from J, with 12 bases between. The CDR3 runs to 13 residues. Germline V CDR1 and CDR2: SGHRS, YFSETQ. The chain's CDR3 is CASRAGFGNEQFF. The CDR3 DNA is TGCGCCAGCAGGGCAGGGTTCGGCAATGAGCAGTTCTTC.

A single count supports this clone. This sequence joins TRBV7-2 and TRBJ1-2; D gene uncertain. CDR1 and CDR2 (germline): SGHTA, FQGNSA. V shed 5 bases and J shed 4 bases, with 20 bases lying between them. This CDR3 contains 16 residues. CDR3 nucleotides: TGTGCCAGCAGCCCCCCCGGTCGGGTGGGCGGCTATGGCTACACCTTC. The encoded protein is CASSPPGRVGGYGYTF.

This rearrangement joins TRBV2 to TRBJ2-2; weak D call: TRBD1 (5 bases). V dropped 8 bases and J dropped 1 base, with 29 bases sitting between them. The CDR3 is 20 residues long. CDR1 and CDR2 from the germline V gene are SNHLY and FYNNEI. In nucleotides, the CDR3 is TGTGCCAGCTTAGTCTTCAACTACAGAGACAGAGCCAAGAACACCGGGGAGCTGTTTTTT. This gives the protein CASLVFNYRDRAKNTGELFF.

The chain combines TRBV9 with TRBJ2-4; 8 nucleotides line up with TRBD2. After removal of 3 bases from V and 1 base from J, the junction contained 6 bases not matched to a gene. The CDR3 is made up of 16 amino acids. The V gene's germline CDR1 is SGDLS and CDR2 YYNGEE. This CDR3 reads CASSAGGAGAKNIQYF. The CDR3 nucleotides read TGTGCCAGCAGCGCCGGGGGGGCAGGGGCCAAAAACATTCAGTACTTC. Variable domain in full (rest from reference TRBV9 and TRBJ2-4): DSGVTQTPKHLITATGQRVTLRCSPRSGDLSVYWYQQSLDQGLQFLIQYYNGEERAKGNILERFSAQQFPDLHSELNLSSLELGDSALYFCASSAGGAGAKNIQYFGAGTRLSVL.

The V and J genes are TRBV19 and TRBJ2-7; D is ambiguous. The CDR3 contains 13 residues. Germline CDR1 LNHDA, CDR2 SQIVND (reference sequence). V was pared by 4 bases and J by 2 bases, with 9 bases between. CDR3 coding DNA: TGTGCCAGTAGTAGAAACGGAGCCTACGAGCAGTACTTC. This encodes CASSRNGAYEQYF.

This sequence joins TRBV11-2 and TRBJ2-7, with no clear D. Germline V lookup: CDR1 SGHAT, CDR2 FQNNGV. CDR3 size: 13 residues. The V end lost 1 base, the J end lost 2 bases, and 6 bases lay between the germline ends. CDR3 region: CASSLVRTYEQYF. CDR3 sequence (DNA): TGTGCCAGCAGCTTAGTCAGGACCTACGAGCAGTACTTC.

V gene TRBV5-1 combines with J gene TRBJ1-2, with 8 bases lining up with TRBD1. CDR3 length: 14 amino acids. With 5 bases clipped from V and 6 bases from J, the junction kept 9 bases outside the gene matches. Germline V CDR1 and CDR2: SGHRS, YFSETQ. The DNA of the CDR3 is TGCGCCAGCAGTTGGGGACAGGAAGAAGATGGCTACACCTTC. Its protein is CASSWGQEEDGYTF.

The V and J genes are TRBV18 and TRBJ1-2, with D uncertain. The V gene's germline CDR1 is KGHSH and CDR2 LQKENI. The CDR3 has 14 residues. Trimming left V 3 bases short and J 3 bases short, with 11 bases between. The CDR3 DNA is TGTGCCAGCTCACCGGGCCGTATCGACTATGGCTACACCTTC. Its protein product is CASSPGRIDYGYTF.